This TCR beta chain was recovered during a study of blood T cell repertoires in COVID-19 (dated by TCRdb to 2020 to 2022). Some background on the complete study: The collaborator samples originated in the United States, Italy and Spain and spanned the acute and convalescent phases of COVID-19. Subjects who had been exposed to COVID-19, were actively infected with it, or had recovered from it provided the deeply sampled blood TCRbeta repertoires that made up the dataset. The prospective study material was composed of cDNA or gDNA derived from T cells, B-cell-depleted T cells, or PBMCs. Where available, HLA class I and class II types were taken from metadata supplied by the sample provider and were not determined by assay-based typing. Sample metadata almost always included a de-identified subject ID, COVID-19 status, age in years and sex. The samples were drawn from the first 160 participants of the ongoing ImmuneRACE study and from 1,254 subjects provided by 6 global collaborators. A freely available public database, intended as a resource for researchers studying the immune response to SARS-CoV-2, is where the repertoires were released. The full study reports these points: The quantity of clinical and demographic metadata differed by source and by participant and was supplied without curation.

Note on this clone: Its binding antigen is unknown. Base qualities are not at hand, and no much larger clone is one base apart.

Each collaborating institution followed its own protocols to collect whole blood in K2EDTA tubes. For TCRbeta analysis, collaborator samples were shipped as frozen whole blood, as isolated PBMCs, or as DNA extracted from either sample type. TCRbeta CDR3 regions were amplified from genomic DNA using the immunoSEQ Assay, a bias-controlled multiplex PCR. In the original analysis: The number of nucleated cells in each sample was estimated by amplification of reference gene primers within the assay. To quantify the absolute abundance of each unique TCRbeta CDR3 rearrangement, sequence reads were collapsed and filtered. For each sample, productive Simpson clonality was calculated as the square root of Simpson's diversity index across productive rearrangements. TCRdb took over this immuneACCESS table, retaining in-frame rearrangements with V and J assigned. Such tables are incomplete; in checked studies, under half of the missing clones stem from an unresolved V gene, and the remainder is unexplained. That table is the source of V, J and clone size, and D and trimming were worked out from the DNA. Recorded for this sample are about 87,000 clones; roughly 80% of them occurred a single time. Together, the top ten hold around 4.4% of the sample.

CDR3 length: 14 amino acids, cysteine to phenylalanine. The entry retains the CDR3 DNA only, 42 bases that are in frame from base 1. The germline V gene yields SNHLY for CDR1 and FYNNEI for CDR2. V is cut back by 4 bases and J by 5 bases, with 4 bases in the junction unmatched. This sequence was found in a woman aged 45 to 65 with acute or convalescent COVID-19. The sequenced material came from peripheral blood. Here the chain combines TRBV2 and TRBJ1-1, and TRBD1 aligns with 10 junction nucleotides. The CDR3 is CASSVGDRGTEAFF. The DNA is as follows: TGTGCCAGCAGTGTGGGGGACAGGGGTACTGAAGCTTTCTTT. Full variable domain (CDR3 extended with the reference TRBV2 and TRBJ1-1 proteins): EPEVTQTPSHQVTQMGQEVILRCVPISNHLYFYWYRQILGQKVEFLVSFYNNEISEKSEIFDDQFSVERPDGSNFTLKIRSTKLEDSAMYFCASSVGDRGTEAFFGQGTRLTVV.